This TCR beta chain was retrieved from a study of blood T cell repertoires in COVID-19. Overall study: Sites in the United States, Italy and Spain provided acute and convalescent COVID-19 samples. Sources were T cells, B-cell-depleted T cells, or PBMCs; the material itself was cDNA or gDNA.

Original handling: By means of reference gene primer amplification, nucleated cell counts were estimated. The assay was immunoSEQ multiplex PCR, and TCRdb's table has in-frame clones only and misses some. The V and J calls and the clone size are those of that table, but D and trimming were determined from the DNA. The profile shows approximately 89,000 clones, roughly 77% of them singletons. Trimming left V 7 bases short and J 1 base short, with 13 bases between. From germline, CDR1 is MNHEY and CDR2 SVGAGI. The length of the CDR3 is 14 residues. This receptor was taken from a human donor in a cohort sampled during active COVID-19. The chain combines TRBV6-5 with TRBJ1-1, with D unresolved. The specimen sequenced was peripheral blood. The CDR3 sequence is CASTRTYGNTEAFF. CDR3 bases: TGTGCCAGCACCAGGACTTACGGGAACACTGAAGCTTTCTTT.